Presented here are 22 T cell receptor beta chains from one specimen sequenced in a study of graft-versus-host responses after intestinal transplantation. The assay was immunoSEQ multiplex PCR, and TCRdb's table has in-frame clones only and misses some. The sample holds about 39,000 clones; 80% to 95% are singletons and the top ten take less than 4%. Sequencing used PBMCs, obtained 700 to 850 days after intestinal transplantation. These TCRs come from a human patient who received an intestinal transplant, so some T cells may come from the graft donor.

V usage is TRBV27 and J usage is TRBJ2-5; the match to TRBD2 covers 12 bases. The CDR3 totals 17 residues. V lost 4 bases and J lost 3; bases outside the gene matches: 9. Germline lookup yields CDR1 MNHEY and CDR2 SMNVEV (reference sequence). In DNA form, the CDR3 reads TGTGCCAGCAGTTCCCTAGCGGGAGGGCCTGGGAAAGAGACCCAGTACTTC. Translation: CASSSLAGGPGKETQYF.

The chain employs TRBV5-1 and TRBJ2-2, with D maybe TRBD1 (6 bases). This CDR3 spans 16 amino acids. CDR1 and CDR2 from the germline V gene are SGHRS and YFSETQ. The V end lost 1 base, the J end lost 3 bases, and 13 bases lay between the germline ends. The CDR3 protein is CASSLWGRGDTGELFF. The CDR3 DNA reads TGCGCCAGCAGCTTGTGGGGCAGGGGAGACACCGGGGAGCTGTTTTTT.

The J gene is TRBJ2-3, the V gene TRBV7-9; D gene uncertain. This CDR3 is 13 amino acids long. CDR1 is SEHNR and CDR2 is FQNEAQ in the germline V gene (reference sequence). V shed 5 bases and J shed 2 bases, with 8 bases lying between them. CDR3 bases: TGTGCCAGCAGCCCCACCCACACAGATACGCAGTATTTT. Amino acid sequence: CASSPTHTDTQYF.

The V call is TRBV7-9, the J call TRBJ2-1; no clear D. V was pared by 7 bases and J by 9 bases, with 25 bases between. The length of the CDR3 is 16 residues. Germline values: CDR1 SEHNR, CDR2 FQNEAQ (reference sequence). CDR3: CASINKPALEPGEQFF. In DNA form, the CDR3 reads TGTGCCAGCATCAACAAACCCGCCTTGGAACCCGGTGAGCAGTTCTTC.

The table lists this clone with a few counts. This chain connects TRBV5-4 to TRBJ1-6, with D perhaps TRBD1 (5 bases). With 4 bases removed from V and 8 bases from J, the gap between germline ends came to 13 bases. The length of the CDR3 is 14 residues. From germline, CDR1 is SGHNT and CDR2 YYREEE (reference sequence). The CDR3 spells CASSARQTDSPLHF. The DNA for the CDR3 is TGTGCCAGCAGCGCTCGACAGACCGATTCACCCCTCCACTTT.

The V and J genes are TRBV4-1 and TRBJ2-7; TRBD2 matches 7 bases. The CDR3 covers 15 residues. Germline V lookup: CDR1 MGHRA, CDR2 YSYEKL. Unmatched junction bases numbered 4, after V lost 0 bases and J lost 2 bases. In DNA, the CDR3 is TGCGCCAGCAGCCAAGACCCTAGCGGCACCTACGAGCAGTACTTC. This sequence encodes CASSQDPSGTYEQYF.

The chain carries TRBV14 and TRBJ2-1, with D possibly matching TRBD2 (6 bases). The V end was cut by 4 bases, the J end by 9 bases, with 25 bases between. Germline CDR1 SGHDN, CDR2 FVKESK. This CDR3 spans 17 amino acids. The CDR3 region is CASSPKYDWPFGGEQFF. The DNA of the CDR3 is TGTGCCAGCAGCCCGAAATACGACTGGCCTTTCGGGGGTGAGCAGTTCTTC.

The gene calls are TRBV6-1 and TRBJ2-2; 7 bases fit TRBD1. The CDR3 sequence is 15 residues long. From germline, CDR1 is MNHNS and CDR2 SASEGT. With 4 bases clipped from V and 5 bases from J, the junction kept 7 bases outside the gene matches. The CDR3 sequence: CASSVGGSGTGELFF. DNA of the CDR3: TGTGCCAGCAGTGTAGGGGGCTCGGGGACCGGGGAGCTGTTTTTT.

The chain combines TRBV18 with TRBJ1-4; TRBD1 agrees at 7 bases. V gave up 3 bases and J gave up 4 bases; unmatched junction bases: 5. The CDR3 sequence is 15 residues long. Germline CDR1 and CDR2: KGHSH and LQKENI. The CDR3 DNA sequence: TGTGCCAGCTCACCGCAGACAGGGCATAATGAAAAACTGTTTTTT. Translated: CASSPQTGHNEKLFF. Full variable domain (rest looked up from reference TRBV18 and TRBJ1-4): NAGVMQNPRHLVRRRGQEARLRCSPMKGHSHVYWYRQLPEEGLKFMVYLQKENIIDESGMPKERFSAEFPKEGPSILRIQQVVRGDSAAYFCASSPQTGHNEKLFFGSGTQLSVL.

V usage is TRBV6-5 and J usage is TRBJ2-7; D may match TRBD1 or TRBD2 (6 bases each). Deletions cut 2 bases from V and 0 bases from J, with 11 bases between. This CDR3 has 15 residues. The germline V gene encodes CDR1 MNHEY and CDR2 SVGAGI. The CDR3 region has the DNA TGTGCCAGCAGTTACGGGGGGCCGAGCTCCTACGAGCAGTACTTC. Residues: CASSYGGPSSYEQYF.

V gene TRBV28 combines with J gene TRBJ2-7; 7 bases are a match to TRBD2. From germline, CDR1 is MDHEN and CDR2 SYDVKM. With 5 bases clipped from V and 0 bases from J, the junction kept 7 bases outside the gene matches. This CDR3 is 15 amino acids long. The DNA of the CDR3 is TGTGCCAGCAGTGAGAGCGGGGAGAGCTCCTACGAGCAGTACTTC. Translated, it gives CASSESGESSYEQYF.

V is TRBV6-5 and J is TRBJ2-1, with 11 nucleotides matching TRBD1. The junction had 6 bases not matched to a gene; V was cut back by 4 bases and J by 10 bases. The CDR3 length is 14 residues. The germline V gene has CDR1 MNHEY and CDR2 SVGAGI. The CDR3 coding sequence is TGTGCCAGCAGTTTAACCGGGACAGGGGGGGAGCAGTTCTTC. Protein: CASSLTGTGGEQFF.

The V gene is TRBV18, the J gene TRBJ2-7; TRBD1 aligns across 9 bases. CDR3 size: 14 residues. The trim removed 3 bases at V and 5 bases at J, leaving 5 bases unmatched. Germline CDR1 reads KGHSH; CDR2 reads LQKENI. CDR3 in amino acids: CASSPGQGWHEQYF. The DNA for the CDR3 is TGTGCCAGCTCACCGGGACAGGGTTGGCACGAGCAGTACTTC.

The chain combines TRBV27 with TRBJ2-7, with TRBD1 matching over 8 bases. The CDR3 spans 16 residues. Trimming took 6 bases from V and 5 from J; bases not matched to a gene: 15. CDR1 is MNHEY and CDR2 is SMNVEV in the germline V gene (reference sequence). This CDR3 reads CASRGWTGSRPNEQYF. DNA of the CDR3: TGTGCCAGCAGGGGCTGGACAGGGAGTAGGCCAAACGAGCAGTACTTC.

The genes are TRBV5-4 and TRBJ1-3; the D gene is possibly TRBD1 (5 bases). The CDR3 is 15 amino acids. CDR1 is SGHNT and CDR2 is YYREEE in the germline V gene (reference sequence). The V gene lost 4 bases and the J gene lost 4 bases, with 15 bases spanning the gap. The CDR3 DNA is TGTGCCAGCAGCCTCCGCGGGACGGTCGGAAACACCATATATTTT. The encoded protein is CASSLRGTVGNTIYF.

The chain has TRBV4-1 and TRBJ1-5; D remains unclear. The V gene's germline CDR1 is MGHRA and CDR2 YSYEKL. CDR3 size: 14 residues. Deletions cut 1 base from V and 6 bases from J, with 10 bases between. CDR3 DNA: TGCGCCAGCAGCCAAGCTATGCCGACTCAGCCCCAGCATTTT. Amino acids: CASSQAMPTQPQHF.

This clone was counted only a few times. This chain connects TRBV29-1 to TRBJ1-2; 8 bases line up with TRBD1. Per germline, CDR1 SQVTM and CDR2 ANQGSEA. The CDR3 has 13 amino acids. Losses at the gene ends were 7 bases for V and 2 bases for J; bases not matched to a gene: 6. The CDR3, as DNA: TGCAGCGACGCCTCAGGGGGCAACTATGGCTACACCTTC. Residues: CSDASGGNYGYTF.

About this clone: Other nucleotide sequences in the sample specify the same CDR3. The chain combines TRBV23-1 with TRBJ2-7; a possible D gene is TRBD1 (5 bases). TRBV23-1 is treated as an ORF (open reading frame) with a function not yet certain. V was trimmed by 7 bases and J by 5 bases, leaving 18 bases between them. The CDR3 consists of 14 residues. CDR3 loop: CASIRRRGTHEQYF. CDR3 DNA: TGCGCCAGCATTAGACGAAGGGGTACCCACGAGCAGTACTTC.

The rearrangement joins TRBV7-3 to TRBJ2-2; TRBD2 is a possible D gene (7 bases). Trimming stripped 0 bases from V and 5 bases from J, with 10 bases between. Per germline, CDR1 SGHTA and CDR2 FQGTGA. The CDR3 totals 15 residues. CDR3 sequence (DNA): TGTGCCAGCAGCTTAACCGGGGGGCGGACCGGGGAGCTGTTTTTT. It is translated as CASSLTGGRTGELFF.

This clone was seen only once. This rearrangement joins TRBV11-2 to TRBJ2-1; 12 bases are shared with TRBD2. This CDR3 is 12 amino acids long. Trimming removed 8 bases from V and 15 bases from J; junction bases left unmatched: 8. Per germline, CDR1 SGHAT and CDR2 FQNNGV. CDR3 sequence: CASGRLAGDPFF. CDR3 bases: TGTGCCAGCGGGAGACTAGCGGGAGATCCGTTCTTC.

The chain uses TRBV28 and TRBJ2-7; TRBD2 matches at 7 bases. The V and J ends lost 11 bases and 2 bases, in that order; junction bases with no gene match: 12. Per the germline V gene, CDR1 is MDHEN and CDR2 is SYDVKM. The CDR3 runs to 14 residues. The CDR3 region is CASQIPGGPYEQYF. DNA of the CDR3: TGTGCCTCCCAGATCCCGGGAGGACCCTACGAGCAGTACTTC. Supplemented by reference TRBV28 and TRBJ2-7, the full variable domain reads DVKVTQSSRYLVKRTGEKVFLECVQDMDHENMFWYRQDPGLGLRLIYFSYDVKMKEKGDIPEGYSVSREKKERFSLILESASTNQTSMYLCASQIPGGPYEQYFGPGTRLTVT.

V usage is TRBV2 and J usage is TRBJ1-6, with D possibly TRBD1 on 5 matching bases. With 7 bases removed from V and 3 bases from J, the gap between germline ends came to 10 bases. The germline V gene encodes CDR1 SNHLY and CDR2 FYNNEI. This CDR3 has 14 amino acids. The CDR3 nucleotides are TGTGCCAGCACCTGGGACGGCTATAATTCACCCCTCCACTTT. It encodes CASTWDGYNSPLHF. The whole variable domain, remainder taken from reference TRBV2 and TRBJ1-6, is EPEVTQTPSHQVTQMGQEVILRCVPISNHLYFYWYRQILGQKVEFLVSFYNNEISEKSEIFDDQFSVERPDGSNFTLKIRSTKLEDSAMYFCASTWDGYNSPLHFGNGTRLTVT.